This T cell receptor beta chain was obtained from a study of shared clonotypes between healthy human individuals. Findings and caveats of the study: Tissues were not sampled, only blood, and their repertoires likely differ.

This was a deep-level run. Profiling relied on immunoSEQ multiplex PCR, and the TCRdb table lists in-frame clones only, not all of them. The table records about 480,000 clones, approximately 85% of them present only once. The junction had 5 bases not matched to a gene; V was cut back by 5 bases and J by 0 bases. Germline loops: CDR1 SGHTA, CDR2 FQGNSA. CDR3 length equals 15 residues. In unsorted samples, genomic DNA was obtained using tens of millions of PBMCs. As regards this clone: Its antigen remains unidentified.

The chain recombines TRBV7-2 with TRBJ2-7; 9 bases are shared with TRBD2. The TCR was taken from a woman aged 40-49 years in good health. Some clones in this sample may be carry-over from other donors' samples. Material: PBMCs. This chain's CDR3 is CASSREAGGSYEQYF. In DNA form, the CDR3 reads TGTGCCAGCAGCAGAGAAGCGGGGGGCTCCTACGAGCAGTACTTC. Based on the CDR3 plus reference TRBV7-2 and TRBJ2-7, the full variable domain is GAGVSQSPSNKVTEKGKDVELRCDPISGHTALYWYRQSLGQGLEFLIYFQGNSAPDKSGLPSDRFSAERTGGSVSTLTIQRTQQEDSAVYLCASSREAGGSYEQYFGPGTRLTVT.